This T cell receptor beta chain was identified in a study of cytomegalovirus exposure and HLA in healthy donors (TCRdb year 2017). Notes on the research overall: According to an earlier analysis of 587 of the donors, some 170 million T cells yielded approximately 120 million unique TCR beta sequences and approximately 300 Gb of sequence data. An early release covering roughly 600 HLA-typed donors comprised 250 to 350 gigabases of sequencing data and 65 million to 100 million unique TCR sequences. The genetic ancestry cluster associated with self-reported Caucasian donors included 81% of the 398 genotyped donors. The study aimed to test whether signatures of past pathogen exposure could be identified by cataloging public T cell receptors. The study used immunosequencing to profile the T cell repertoires of several hundred subjects and linked those repertoires to cytomegalovirus serostatus. In addition to the first cohort of 666 subjects, a separate validation cohort of under 150 different subjects was used. To predict cytomegalovirus infection status, the study brought together high-throughput TCR immunosequencing, statistical association of individual TCRs with disease status, and machine learning. To study patterns of TCR occurrence, a later analysis re-analyzed previously published TCR beta repertoires from 500 to 850 donors and added high-resolution HLA genotyping. Rather than using new phenotypic data, the later analysis identified candidate immune exposures from TCR beta sequences and from how often those sequences occurred across donors. To decide whether each TCR beta V gene segment behaved as functional or pseudogenic, an earlier analysis of some 570 of the donors relied on high-throughput TCR beta sequencing. Donor age, sex, ethnicity and CMV serostatus were compiled together with the repertoire data. Genome-wide SNP genotypes for about three fifths of the roughly 700 donors were used in a later genetic analysis, which treated that subset as a discovery cohort. All discovery cohort repertoires had been generated using a single sequencing platform. Both class I and class II loci were covered by HLA typing, at four-digit resolution. The number of donors typed differed by locus, with roughly 620-630 for A, B, C, DRB1 and DQB1, over 500 for DQA1, under 610 for DPA1, and roughly 450 for DPB1. Several DR-DQ haplotypes were treated as single units for association and clustering because of strong linkage in the cohort. Among 350 to 400 genotyped donors of the cohort, an average of roughly 240,000 unique TCR beta nucleotide sequences were sequenced per donor, roughly 18% of them non-productive. Broad study findings and their caveats: The earlier analysis of some 540 of the donors excluded roughly 17 rarely observed V segments, including chromosome 9 orphons, because counts were too low. The classifier was reported to diagnose cytomegalovirus status with high specificity and sensitivity in both the original and validation cohorts. A later analysis found that HLA-associated TCR beta chains were more clonally expanded and had lower generation probabilities than equally common non-associated chains. Correlated functional status among segregating V segments might be attributable to linkage disequilibrium, but an unknown experimental factor could not be ruled out. A further reported finding was that TCR beta sequences accurately predicted the HLA-A and HLA-B alleles for most subjects in the first cohort. In this cohort, only TCR beta chains were sequenced, and detectable features were limited by the absence of alpha or paired-chain data. Assigning TCR associations to individual alleles was difficult when HLA alleles, especially DR and DQ, strongly co-occurred. The presence/absence analyses assumed that sequencing depth was roughly uniform across donors, and that assumption may not be true. V-gene and J-gene trimming of TCR beta chains was associated with a missense DCLRE1C variant in a later genetic analysis, and the association was replicated in an independent cohort. According to a later analysis, parvovirus B19, influenza, CMV and Epstein-Barr virus appeared linked to several top co-occurrence clusters. A cluster of highly shared sequence variants was judged likely to represent a technical artifact of the sequencing pipeline. Because some donors lacked HLA typing at each locus, the association tests relied only on the typed subset. The only immune exposure information available for the cohort was CMV serostatus. It was suggested by the authors that the approach could potentially be generalized to other disease states and immunological phenotypes. In an earlier analysis of 500 to 650 of the donors, most TCR beta V segments appeared in productive rearrangements about 87% or about 30% of the time, broadly matching IMGT annotations. Specific HLA alleles were associated with 15,000 to 20,000 TCR beta sequences at a false discovery rate of 0.05 in a later analysis. In a later genetic analysis, fewer N-insertions in productive TCRs were reported among donors in an Asian-associated ancestry cluster than the approximately 670-donor mean. In a later analysis, TCR association rates were found to vary across HLA loci, with the most associated TCRs seen for DRB1 alleles and the fewest for HLA-C alleles. In a later analysis, most CMV-associated TCR beta chains were found to appear HLA-restricted, with HLA associations seemingly driven largely by CMV exposure. In vitro tests confirmed that a few of the cytomegalovirus-associated TCR beta chains recognize cytomegalovirus antigens. Most TCR sequences were observed very rarely across donors, whereas some public TCRs were present in many individuals. A total of fewer than 200 TCR beta chains were listed by the study as associated with cytomegalovirus.

The cohort comprised 670 or so healthy bone marrow donors. At the time of sampling, every cohort member was nominally healthy, though immune exposures that went unrecorded were likely present. The donor was CMV seronegative and was included in the group of approximately 350 seronegative cohort members. Every donor gave a peripheral blood sample, and the peripheral blood mononuclear cells from that sample were used for TCR beta sequencing. Genomic DNA was extracted from the blood cell samples with the Qiagen DNeasy Blood Extraction Kit. Notes on this clone: Its antigen is still unknown. Base-call qualities are not available, and no considerably larger clone is one nucleotide away.

The receptor library was made with the immunoSEQ multiplex PCR assay. The multiplex PCR relied on a mix of 60 forward primers for TCR Vbeta segments and 13 reverse primers for TCR Jbeta segments. A multiplex PCR assay on genomic DNA amplified the CDR3 region of rearranged TCR beta genes. On the Illumina HiSeq System, the amplified TCR beta libraries were sequenced as 87-base-pair reads. In the paper's pipeline: A later analysis tallied roughly 80 million unique TCR beta chains across the 700 or so repertoires, and about 12 million of those chains were shared by two or more donors. To remove PCR and sequencing errors, raw reads were error-corrected and collapsed into unique sequences using a nearest-neighbor algorithm that merged closely related sequences. Alignment of CDR3 sequences to IMGT reference sequences was used to assign V, D and J gene segments. For a sequence to be retained, a match of at least six nucleotides to both a V gene segment and a J gene segment was required. Rearrangements were called productive when the CDR3 lacked stop codons and stayed in frame with V and J; all others were non-productive. Following IMGT convention, CDR3 was defined as the stretch from the second conserved V-encoded cysteine to the conserved J-encoded phenylalanine. The earlier analysis of about 590 of the donors excluded sequences that lacked an unambiguous match to a single V gene segment. In an earlier analysis of 587 of the donors, V segments were called functional above 56.7% productive rearrangements and were called segregating when the between-donor standard deviation exceeded 5%. A statistical classification framework was developed to diagnose cytomegalovirus status using the catalog of TCR beta chain sequences. V and J gene assignment, in a later analysis, came from comparing TCR nucleotide sequences with IMGT/GENE-DB human TR gene sequences. A later analysis assigned CDR3 sequences and most-parsimonious VDJ recombination scenarios with the TCRdist pipeline. In a later analysis, every TCR beta chain was defined by the combination of its CDR3 amino acid sequence and its V-gene family, and reads without a unique V-gene family were dropped. As a way to deal with suspected cross-contamination and a sequencing artifact, a later analysis dropped more than 500 nucleotide sequences that were highly shared and had low generation probability. A later analysis calculated a clonal expansion index for each public chain from normalized within-repertoire ranks of inferred template counts. A later analysis computed generation probabilities with a VDJ recombination model fitted to out-of-frame rearrangements, and checked the results against IGoR. In a later analysis, hypergeometric tests were used to score TCR-TCR, TCR-HLA and TCR-CMV co-occurrence, with a repertoire-size bias correction applied to TCR pairs. In a later analysis, false discovery rates were estimated by permuting HLA or CMV assignments 20 times. In a later analysis, co-occurring TCRs were grouped with DBSCAN, and TCRdist sequence similarity was added when clustering was performed within HLA-allele-positive subsets. Co-occurrence clustering excluded repertoires with fewer than 30,000 or more than 120,000 public chains, plus five with anomalous nucleotide sharing. The immuneACCESS repertoire file appears here via TCRdb, limited to in-frame rearrangements. These files lack a portion of the clones; in checked studies, under half of the deficit traces to unresolved V genes, and the cause of the others is not known. That table is the source of V, J and clone size, and D and trimming were worked out from the DNA. For this sample the table gives 150,000 to 200,000 clones, of which about three quarters were detected only once. 2.8% of the sample is in the top ten clones.

This TCR came from a woman in her thirties in good health and CMV-seronegative. Sequenced: PBMCs.

The encoded CDR3 is CASSFEKGNNSPLHF. In nucleotides, the sequence is TGCGCCAGCAGCTTTGAGAAGGGGAATAATTCACCCCTCCACTTT. The chain was built from TRBV5-1 and TRBJ1-6; the D gene is perhaps TRBD1, from 5 matching bases. CDR1 and CDR2 (SGHRS, YFSETQ) derive from the germline V gene. V sheds 2 bases and J sheds 5 bases, leaving 11 bases between their ends. Reading from cysteine to phenylalanine, the CDR3 counts 15 amino acids. Of the read, only the CDR3 DNA is kept; its 45 bases are in frame from base 1.